The 22 T cell receptor beta chains presented below share a single source sample, sequenced in a study of blood T cell repertoires in COVID-19. The protocol was immunoSEQ multiplex PCR, while the TCRdb copy is restricted to in-frame clones and leaves out a portion. The profile covers some 65,000 clones, with approximately 83% appearing a single time and more than 15% taken by the ten largest. Sequenced material: peripheral blood. Receptors were obtained from a middle-aged man with COVID-19, enrolled during active disease.

V and J are TRBV5-1 and TRBJ1-1; D remains ambiguous. This CDR3 has 14 amino acids. V was pared by 2 bases and J by 1 base, with 9 bases between. The germline V gene has CDR1 SGHRS and CDR2 YFSETQ. CDR3 sequence: CASSFSESNTEAFF. DNA of the CDR3: TGCGCCAGCAGCTTTTCAGAATCGAACACTGAAGCTTTCTTT.

The chain uses TRBV19 and TRBJ2-2; 8 positions agree with TRBD2. The germline gives CDR1 LNHDA, CDR2 SQIVND (reference sequence). The CDR3 covers 16 residues. V lost 2 bases, J lost 1 base, and 3 bases stayed unmatched. DNA for the CDR3: TGTGCCAGTAGTATAAATAGCGGGGTGAACACCGGGGAGCTGTTTTTT. Protein product: CASSINSGVNTGELFF. Complete variable domain (other parts from reference TRBV19 and TRBJ2-2): DGGITQSPKYLFRKEGQNVTLSCEQNLNHDAMYWYRQDPGQGLRLIYYSQIVNDFQKGDIAEGYSVSREKKESFPLTVTSAQKNPTAFYLCASSINSGVNTGELFFGEGSRLTVL.

The rearrangement joins TRBV30 to TRBJ1-2, with TRBD1 matching over 10 bases. Germline trimming cut 2 bases from V and 0 bases from J; bases unmatched to any gene: 12. Germline CDR1 reads GTSNPN; CDR2 reads SVGIG (reference sequence). The CDR3 runs 18 residues. The DNA of the CDR3 is TGTGCCTGGAGTCTAGGAGGAGGACAGGGGGGGACTAACTATGGCTACACCTTC. Its translation is CAWSLGGGQGGTNYGYTF.

This clone was found a few times. For the CDR3, the DNA is TGTGCCAGCAGTGAAAATCCGGGAGGTAACACTGAAGCTTTCTTT. Protein: CASSENPGGNTEAFF. The chain combines TRBV2 with TRBJ1-1; D uncertain. Germline CDR1 reads SNHLY; CDR2 reads FYNNEI. Deletions cut 2 bases from V and 2 bases from J, with 12 bases between. The CDR3 spans 15 residues.

The chain couples TRBV27 to TRBJ2-5; weak D call: TRBD1 (5 bases). Germline CDR1 and CDR2: MNHEY and SMNVEV (reference sequence). V lost 5 bases, J lost 1 base, and 14 bases lay in between. The CDR3 spans 15 residues. CDR3 sequence: CASSPNGAFQETQYF. Here the CDR3 DNA reads TGTGCCAGCAGTCCGAATGGGGCTTTCCAAGAGACCCAGTACTTC.

The chain carries TRBV5-1 and TRBJ1-2, with 8 bases that match TRBD1. The CDR3 is 16 residues long. V lost 4 bases and J lost 1; bases outside the gene matches: 9. CDR1 and CDR2 (germline): SGHRS, YFSETQ. CDR3 in DNA: TGCGCCAGCAGCAGACCGGGACAGGCATATAACTATGGCTACACCTTC. Translation: CASSRPGQAYNYGYTF. Drawing the rest from reference TRBV5-1 and TRBJ1-2, the complete variable domain is KAGVTQTPRYLIKTRGQQVTLSCSPISGHRSVSWYQQTPGQGLQFLFEYFSETQRNKGNFPGRFSGRQFSNSRSEMNVSTLELGDSALYLCASSRPGQAYNYGYTFGSGTRLTVV.

The chain links TRBV27 to TRBJ2-7; possibly TRBD2 for D (5 bases). V shed 5 bases and J shed 7 bases, with 12 bases lying between them. The germline V gene has CDR1 MNHEY and CDR2 SMNVEV (reference sequence). This CDR3 is built from 12 residues. CDR3 coding DNA: TGTGCCAGCAGTACGGGGATATCGGAGCAGTACTTC. This translates into CASSTGISEQYF.

The chain links TRBV18 to TRBJ1-3, with TRBD1 as a possible D gene (5 bases). Deletions cut 3 bases from V and 0 bases from J, with 15 bases between. Looked up from germline, CDR1 is KGHSH and CDR2 is LQKENI. The CDR3 is made up of 17 amino acids. The CDR3 nucleotides are TGTGCCAGCTCACCTAGTTGGCGGGGCTACTCTGGAAACACCATATATTTT. Its protein is CASSPSWRGYSGNTIYF.

V and J are TRBV7-9 and TRBJ2-5, with a tentative D call TRBD1 (6 bases). The V and J ends lost 2 bases and 3 bases respectively, with 10 bases between them. The germline V gene has CDR1 SEHNR and CDR2 FQNEAQ (reference sequence). The CDR3 is 14 amino acids. The CDR3 region has the DNA TGTGCCAGCAGCTTACCCAACAGGGAAGAGACCCAGTACTTC. Encoded protein: CASSLPNREETQYF.

The chain employs TRBV30 and TRBJ1-2; the D gene is possibly TRBD1 (5 bases). The CDR3 spans 12 residues. The germline gives CDR1 GTSNPN, CDR2 SVGIG (reference sequence). V gave up 6 bases and J gave up 2 bases, with 10 bases separating them. The CDR3 reads CACEDRNYGYTF. The CDR3 bases are TGTGCCTGTGAAGACAGAAACTATGGCTACACCTTC.

This chain connects TRBV6-5 to TRBJ1-1, with D possibly being TRBD1 (6 bases). Germline V gene sequence: CDR1 MNHEY, CDR2 SVGAGI. This CDR3 comprises 15 residues. V was cut by 7 bases and J by 4 bases, with 19 bases left in between. CDR3 amino acids: CASTLTGNSGTEAFF. In nucleotides, the CDR3 is TGTGCCAGCACCTTAACAGGGAATTCTGGCACTGAAGCTTTCTTT.

The V gene is TRBV7-8, the J gene TRBJ2-1; possibly TRBD1 for D (6 bases). Per the germline V gene, CDR1 is SGHVS and CDR2 is FQNEAQ. V was cut by 2 bases and J by 7 bases, with 9 bases left in between. The CDR3 covers 13 residues. The chain's CDR3 is CASSLWGPNEQFF. In nucleotides, the CDR3 is TGTGCCAGCAGCTTATGGGGGCCTAATGAGCAGTTCTTC. Full variable domain (rest looked up from reference TRBV7-8 and TRBJ2-1): GAGVSQSPRYKVAKRGQDVALRCDPISGHVSLFWYQQALGQGPEFLTYFQNEAQLDKSGLPSDRFFAERPEGSVSTLKIQRTQQEDSAVYLCASSLWGPNEQFFGPGTRLTVL.

This chain connects TRBV7-2 to TRBJ1-1; a weak D match, TRBD1 (6 bases). This CDR3 contains 14 residues. Germline CDR1 reads SGHTA; CDR2 reads FQGNSA. The V gene lost 3 bases and the J gene lost 3 bases, with 11 bases spanning the gap. Here the CDR3 DNA reads TGTGCCAGCAGCTTGGCAGGGACATACACTGAAGCTTTCTTT. Translating it yields CASSLAGTYTEAFF.

This clone has only one observation. The chain combines TRBV5-4 with TRBJ2-7; 14 positions agree with TRBD2. In germline, CDR1 is SGHNT, CDR2 YYREEE (reference sequence). The CDR3 runs 15 residues. V was pared by 4 bases and J by 5 bases, with 5 bases of the junction left unmatched. Here the CDR3 reads CASSKGLAGENEQYF. The CDR3 DNA sequence: TGTGCCAGCAGCAAGGGACTAGCGGGGGAAAACGAGCAGTACTTC.

The V call is TRBV18, the J call TRBJ2-1, with D possibly TRBD2 on 5 matching bases. With 5 bases removed from V and 6 bases from J, the gap between germline ends came to 17 bases. This CDR3 contains 15 residues. Looked up from germline, CDR1 is KGHSH and CDR2 is LQKENI. CDR3 sequence reads: CASSSTRSGGNEQFF. The CDR3 DNA is TGTGCCAGCTCATCAACAAGGAGCGGTGGCAATGAGCAGTTCTTC.

This clone was seen once. The chain uses TRBV10-3 and TRBJ2-3; TRBD2 might be the D (7 bases). Germline CDR1 ENHRY, CDR2 SYGVKD. The CDR3 sequence is 12 residues long. The V and J ends lost 6 bases and 4 bases respectively, with 8 bases between them. CDR3 nucleotides: TGTGCCATCAGCGGGGGGCCAGATACGCAGTATTTT. Amino acid sequence: CAISGGPDTQYF.

The chain carries TRBV10-3 and TRBJ2-3, with D perhaps TRBD1 (6 bases). Germline CDR1 and CDR2: ENHRY and SYGVKD. With 7 bases removed from V and 2 bases from J, the gap between germline ends came to 16 bases. The CDR3 contains 15 residues. The CDR3 reads CAINRDTSYTDTQYF. CDR3 nucleotides: TGTGCCATCAACAGGGACACCTCATACACAGATACGCAGTATTTT.

The chain employs TRBV28 and TRBJ2-7; D might be TRBD1 (6 bases). The CDR3 is 12 residues long. V was shortened by 6 bases and J by 3 bases, with 9 bases between the two germline ends. Germline-derived CDR1 and CDR2 are MDHEN and SYDVKM. CDR3 amino acids: CASRQDSYEQYF. The CDR3 bases are TGTGCCAGCAGACAGGACAGCTACGAGCAGTACTTC. The full variable domain, in which reference TRBV28 and TRBJ2-7 provide the parts outside the CDR3, is DVKVTQSSRYLVKRTGEKVFLECVQDMDHENMFWYRQDPGLGLRLIYFSYDVKMKEKGDIPEGYSVSREKKERFSLILESASTNQTSMYLCASRQDSYEQYFGPGTRLTVT.

The V gene is TRBV18, the J gene TRBJ1-2, with 7 bases identical to TRBD1. CDR1 is KGHSH and CDR2 is LQKENI in the germline V gene. The ends lost 1 base at V and 8 bases at J; junction bases unmatched: 10. The CDR3 has 15 amino acids. The CDR3 nucleotides are TGTGCCAGCTCACCACGTACAGGGGATGGAGAAGGCTACACCTTC. Protein product: CASSPRTGDGEGYTF.

In DNA, the CDR3 is TGTGCCAGCAGCCAAATAGGGACAGGGATCCACGAGCAGTACTTC. This translates into CASSQIGTGIHEQYF. V and J are TRBV3-1 (or the pseudogene TRBV3-2) and TRBJ2-7, with TRBD1 matching over 9 bases. Per germline, CDR1 LGHDT and CDR2 YNNKEL (reference sequence). Unmatched junction bases numbered 7, after V lost 2 bases and J lost 5 bases. The CDR3 runs to 15 residues.

The chain recombines TRBV29-1 with TRBJ2-1; D perhaps matches TRBD2 (5 bases). The CDR3 is 12 residues long. The V and J ends lost 4 bases and 6 bases respectively, with 10 bases between them. The V gene's germline CDR1 is SQVTM and CDR2 ANQGSEA. The CDR3 reads CSVGSGFNEQFF. CDR3 nucleotides: TGCAGCGTTGGGTCGGGGTTCAATGAGCAGTTCTTC.

The V and J genes are TRBV5-6 and TRBJ2-5, with a tentative D call TRBD1 (6 bases). The germline CDR1 and CDR2 sequences are SGHDT and YYEEEE. V was shortened by 5 bases and J by 5 bases, with 16 bases between the two germline ends. This CDR3 is built from 14 residues. This CDR3 is CASRVLLRGETQYF. The CDR3 coding sequence is TGTGCCAGCAGGGTACTTTTGAGGGGGGAGACCCAGTACTTC.